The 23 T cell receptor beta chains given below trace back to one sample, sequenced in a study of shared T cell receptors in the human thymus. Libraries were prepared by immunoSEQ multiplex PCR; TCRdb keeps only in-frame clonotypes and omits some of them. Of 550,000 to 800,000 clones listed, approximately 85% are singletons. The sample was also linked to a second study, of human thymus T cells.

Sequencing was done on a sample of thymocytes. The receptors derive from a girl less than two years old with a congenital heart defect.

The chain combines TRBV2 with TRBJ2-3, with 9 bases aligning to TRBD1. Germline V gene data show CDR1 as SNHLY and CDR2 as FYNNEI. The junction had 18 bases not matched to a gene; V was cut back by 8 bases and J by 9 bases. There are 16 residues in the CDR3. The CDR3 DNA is TGTGCCAGCTGGAGGACAGGGGTAGAGATCAACCTAACGCAGTATTTT. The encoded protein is CASWRTGVEINLTQYF.

The CDR3, as DNA: TGTGCCAGTAGTCTTGACAGGCGGCGAGGTACTGAAGCTTTCTTT. Protein: CASSLDRRRGTEAFF. The chain combines TRBV19 with TRBJ1-1, with D perhaps matching TRBD1 (6 bases). Per germline, CDR1 LNHDA and CDR2 SQIVND (reference sequence). There are 15 residues in the CDR3. V was shortened by 5 bases and J by 5 bases, with 18 bases between the two germline ends.

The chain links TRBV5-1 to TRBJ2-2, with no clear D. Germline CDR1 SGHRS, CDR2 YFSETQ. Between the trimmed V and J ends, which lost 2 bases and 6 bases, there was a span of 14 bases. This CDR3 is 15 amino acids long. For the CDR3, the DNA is TGCGCCAGCAGCTTTGGAGACGATGGTCCCGGGGAGCTGTTTTTT. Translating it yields CASSFGDDGPGELFF.

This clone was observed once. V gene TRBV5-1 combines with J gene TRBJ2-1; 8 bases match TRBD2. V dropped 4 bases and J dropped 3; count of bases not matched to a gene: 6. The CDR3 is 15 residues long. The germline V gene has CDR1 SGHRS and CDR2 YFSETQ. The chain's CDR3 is CASSDERGRYNEQFF. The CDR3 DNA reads TGCGCCAGCAGCGACGAGCGGGGGCGCTACAATGAGCAGTTCTTC.

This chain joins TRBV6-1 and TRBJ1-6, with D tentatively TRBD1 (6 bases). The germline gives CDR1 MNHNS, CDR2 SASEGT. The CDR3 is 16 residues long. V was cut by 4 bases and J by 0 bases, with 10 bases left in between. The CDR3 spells CASSVWDTSYNSPLHF. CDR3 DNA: TGTGCCAGCAGTGTTTGGGACACCTCCTATAATTCACCCCTCCACTTT.

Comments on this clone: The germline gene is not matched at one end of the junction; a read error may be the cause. The CDR3 bases are TGTGCCAGCAGCTTAGATCCGGAGGGTTTT. Residues: CASSLDPEGF. The genes are TRBV7-2 and TRBJ1-3; D not resolved. The CDR3 sequence is 10 residues long. Germline CDR1 reads SGHTA; CDR2 reads FQGNSA.

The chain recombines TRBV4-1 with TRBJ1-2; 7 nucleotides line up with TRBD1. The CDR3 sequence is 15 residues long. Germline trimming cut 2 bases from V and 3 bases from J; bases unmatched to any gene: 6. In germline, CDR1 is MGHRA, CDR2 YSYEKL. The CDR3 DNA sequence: TGCGCCAGCAGCCAAAACGGGGGACAGCACTATGGCTACACCTTC. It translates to CASSQNGGQHYGYTF.

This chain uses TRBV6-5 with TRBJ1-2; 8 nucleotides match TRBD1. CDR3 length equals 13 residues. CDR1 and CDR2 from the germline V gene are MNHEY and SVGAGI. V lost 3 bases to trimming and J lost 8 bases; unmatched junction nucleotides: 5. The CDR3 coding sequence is TGTGCCAGCAGTTATCAGGGGGCTGGGGGCTACACCTTC. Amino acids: CASSYQGAGGYTF.

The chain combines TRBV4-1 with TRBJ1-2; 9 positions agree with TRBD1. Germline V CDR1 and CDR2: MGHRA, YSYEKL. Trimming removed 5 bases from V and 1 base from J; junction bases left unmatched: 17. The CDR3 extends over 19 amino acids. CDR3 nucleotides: TGCGCCAGCAGCTCGAAGACAGGGGGAGATCCCCCCATTAACTATGGCTACACCTTC. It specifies CASSSKTGGDPPINYGYTF.

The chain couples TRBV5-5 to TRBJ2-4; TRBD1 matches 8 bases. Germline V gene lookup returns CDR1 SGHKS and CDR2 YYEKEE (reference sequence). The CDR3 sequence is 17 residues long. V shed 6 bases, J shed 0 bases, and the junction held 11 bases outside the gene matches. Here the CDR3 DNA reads TGTGCCAGCACAAAGGACAGGGCAAAACTAGCCAAAAACATTCAGTACTTC. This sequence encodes CASTKDRAKLAKNIQYF.

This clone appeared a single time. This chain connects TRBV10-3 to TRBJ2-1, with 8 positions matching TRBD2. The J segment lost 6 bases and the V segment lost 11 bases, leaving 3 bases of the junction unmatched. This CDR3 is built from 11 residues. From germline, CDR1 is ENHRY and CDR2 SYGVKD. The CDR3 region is CAVGLGNEQFF. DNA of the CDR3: TGTGCCGTGGGACTAGGCAATGAGCAGTTCTTC.

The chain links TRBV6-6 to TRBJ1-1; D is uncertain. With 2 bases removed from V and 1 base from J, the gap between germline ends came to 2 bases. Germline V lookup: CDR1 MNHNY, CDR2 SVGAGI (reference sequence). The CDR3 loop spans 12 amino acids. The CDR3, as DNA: TGTGCCAGCAGTTACCGGAACACTGAAGCTTTCTTT. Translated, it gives CASSYRNTEAFF.

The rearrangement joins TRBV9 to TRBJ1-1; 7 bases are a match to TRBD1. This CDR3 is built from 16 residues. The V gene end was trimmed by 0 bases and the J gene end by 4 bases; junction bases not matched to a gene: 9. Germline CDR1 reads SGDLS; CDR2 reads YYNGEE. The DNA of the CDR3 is TGTGCCAGCAGCGTAGGATCAGGGGGTTATGGCACTGAAGCTTTCTTT. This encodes CASSVGSGGYGTEAFF.

In DNA form, the CDR3 reads TGCAGTGCCCCGAAGAGCAATGAGCAGTTCTTC. Its protein product is CSAPKSNEQFF. V gene TRBV20-1 combines with J gene TRBJ2-1; D not resolved. V was cut by 6 bases and J by 6 bases, with 9 bases left in between. This CDR3 is built from 11 residues. Germline V gene data show CDR1 as DFQATT and CDR2 as SNEGSKA (reference sequence).

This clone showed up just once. CDR3 bases: TGTGCCAGCAGTTTGAGTTGGTCTGGGAGGGGGTTAGGGGAGACCCAGTACTTC. Amino acids: CASSLSWSGRGLGETQYF. The V gene is TRBV27, the J gene TRBJ2-5, with D possibly matching TRBD2 (7 bases). Per germline, CDR1 MNHEY and CDR2 SMNVEV (reference sequence). V was clipped by 3 bases and J by 5 bases, with 25 bases between them. CDR3 size: 18 residues.

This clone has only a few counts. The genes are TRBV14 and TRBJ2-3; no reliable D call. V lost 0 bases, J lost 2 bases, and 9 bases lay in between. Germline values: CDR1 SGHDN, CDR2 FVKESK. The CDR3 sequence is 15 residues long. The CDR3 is CASSQERHNTDTQYF. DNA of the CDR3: TGTGCCAGCAGCCAAGAACGACATAACACAGATACGCAGTATTTT. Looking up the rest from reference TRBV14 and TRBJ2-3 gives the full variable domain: EAGVTQFPSHSVIEKGQTVTLRCDPISGHDNLYWYRRVMGKEIKFLLHFVKESKQDESGMPNNRFLAERTGGTYSTLKVQPAELEDSGVYFCASSQERHNTDTQYFGPGTRLTVL.

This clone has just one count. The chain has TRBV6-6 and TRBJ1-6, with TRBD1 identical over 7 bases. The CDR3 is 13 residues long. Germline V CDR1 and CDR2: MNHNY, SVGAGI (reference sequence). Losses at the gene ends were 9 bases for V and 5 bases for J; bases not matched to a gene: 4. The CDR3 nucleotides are TGTGCCAGTGGGGACAGAAATAATTCACCCCTCCACTTT. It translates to CASGDRNNSPLHF.

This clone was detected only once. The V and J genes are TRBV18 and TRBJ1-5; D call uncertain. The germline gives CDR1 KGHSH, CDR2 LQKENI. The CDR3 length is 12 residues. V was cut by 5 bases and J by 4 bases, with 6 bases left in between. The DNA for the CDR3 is TGTGCCAGCTCAACGACTAATCAGCCCCAGCATTTT. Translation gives CASSTTNQPQHF. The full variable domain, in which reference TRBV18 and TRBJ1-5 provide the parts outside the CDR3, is NAGVMQNPRHLVRRRGQEARLRCSPMKGHSHVYWYRQLPEEGLKFMVYLQKENIIDESGMPKERFSAEFPKEGPSILRIQQVVRGDSAAYFCASSTTNQPQHFGDGTRLSIL.

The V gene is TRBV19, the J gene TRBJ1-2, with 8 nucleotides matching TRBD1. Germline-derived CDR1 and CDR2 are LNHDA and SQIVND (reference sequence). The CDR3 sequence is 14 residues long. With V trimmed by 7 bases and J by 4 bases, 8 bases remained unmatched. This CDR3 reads CASTPGTGLYGYTF. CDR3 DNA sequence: TGTGCCAGTACCCCCGGGACAGGACTCTATGGCTACACCTTC. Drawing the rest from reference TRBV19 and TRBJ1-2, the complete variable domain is DGGITQSPKYLFRKEGQNVTLSCEQNLNHDAMYWYRQDPGQGLRLIYYSQIVNDFQKGDIAEGYSVSREKKESFPLTVTSAQKNPTAFYLCASTPGTGLYGYTFGSGTRLTVV.

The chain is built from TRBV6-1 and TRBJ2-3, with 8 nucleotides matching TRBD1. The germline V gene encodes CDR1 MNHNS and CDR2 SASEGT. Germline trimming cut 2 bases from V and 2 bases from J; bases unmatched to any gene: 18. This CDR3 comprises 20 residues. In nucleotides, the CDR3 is TGTGCCAGCAGTGAATTAACCCAATGGACAGGGAGAAGTTTCACAGATACGCAGTATTTT. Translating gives CASSELTQWTGRSFTDTQYF.

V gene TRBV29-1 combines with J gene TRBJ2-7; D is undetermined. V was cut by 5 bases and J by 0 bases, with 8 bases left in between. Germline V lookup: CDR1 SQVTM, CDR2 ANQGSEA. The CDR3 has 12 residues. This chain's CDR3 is CSVYEDSYEQYF. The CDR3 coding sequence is TGCAGCGTTTACGAGGACTCCTACGAGCAGTACTTC.

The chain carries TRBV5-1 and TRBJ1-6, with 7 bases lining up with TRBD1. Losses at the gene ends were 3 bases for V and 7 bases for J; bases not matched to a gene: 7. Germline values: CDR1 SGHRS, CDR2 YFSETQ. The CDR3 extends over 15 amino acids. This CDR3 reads CASSYVDRYNSPLHF. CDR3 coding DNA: TGCGCCAGCAGCTACGTGGACAGGTACAATTCACCCCTCCACTTT. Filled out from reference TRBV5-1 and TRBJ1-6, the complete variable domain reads KAGVTQTPRYLIKTRGQQVTLSCSPISGHRSVSWYQQTPGQGLQFLFEYFSETQRNKGNFPGRFSGRQFSNSRSEMNVSTLELGDSALYLCASSYVDRYNSPLHFGNGTRLTVT.

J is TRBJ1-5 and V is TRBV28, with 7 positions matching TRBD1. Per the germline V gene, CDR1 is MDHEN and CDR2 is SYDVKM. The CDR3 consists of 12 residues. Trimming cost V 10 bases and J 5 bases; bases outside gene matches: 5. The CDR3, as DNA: TGTGCCATCCAGGACAGGCATCAGCCCCAGCATTTT. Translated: CAIQDRHQPQHF.